The entry below describes one T cell receptor beta chain. What it binds is not known. The source of the sample is a study of monozygotic twins with inflammatory bowel disease. The CDR3 is 18 residues long. CDR1 and CDR2 from the germline V gene are MNHEY and SMNVEV (reference sequence). Using TCRalpha and TCRbeta cDNA, the researchers carried out two nested PCRs that lasted 16 and 9 cycles. From the 5' RACE reads, TCRdb lists one entry per CDR3 protein and no DNA. Its listing shows approximately 400,000 distinct CDR3 sequences. Study conclusions and caveats: Resolution of different T cell subtypes was not achieved.

V is TRBV27 and J is TRBJ2-2; TCRdb calls TRBD1, which cannot be checked without DNA. This clonotype was obtained from a human donor with ulcerative colitis or Crohn's disease, or a healthy co-twin of an affected twin (not recorded which). Specimen: blood. The CDR3 sequence is CASSLASLVRGGAGELFF.